This passage covers 12 T cell receptor beta chains from one sample sequenced in a study of blood T cell repertoires in COVID-19. Libraries were prepared by immunoSEQ multiplex PCR; TCRdb keeps only in-frame clonotypes and omits some of them. The data contain some 110,000 clones, about nine tenths of them seen just once; the ten biggest clones take up roughly 7.9%. The sample comprised peripheral blood. These receptors all come from a man aged 70-80 years who had recovered from COVID-19.

The chain has TRBV30 and TRBJ1-1, with unresolved D. Per germline, CDR1 GTSNPN and CDR2 SVGIG (reference sequence). The CDR3 sequence is 13 residues long. V lost 0 bases and J 4 bases, leaving 9 bases between the germline ends. The CDR3 reads CAWSVGLATEAFF. The CDR3 DNA is TGTGCCTGGAGTGTTGGTTTGGCCACTGAAGCTTTCTTT.

By sample share, this clone is medium-sized. The genes are TRBV4-1 and TRBJ1-3; TRBD1 agrees at 7 bases. Unmatched junction bases numbered 15, after V lost 1 base and J lost 3 bases. Germline V lookup: CDR1 MGHRA, CDR2 YSYEKL. This CDR3 has 19 amino acids. The CDR3 loop is CASSQGRQGLYTGGNTIYF. CDR3 DNA sequence: TGCGCCAGCAGCCAAGGACGACAGGGACTTTATACGGGTGGAAACACCATATATTTT.

This chain joins TRBV30 and TRBJ1-4; TRBD1 matches 8 bases. With 2 bases clipped from V and 4 bases from J, the junction kept 6 bases outside the gene matches. The CDR3 extends over 15 amino acids. In germline, CDR1 is GTSNPN, CDR2 SVGIG (reference sequence). The CDR3 loop is CAWSSGQVINEKLFF. CDR3 coding DNA: TGTGCCTGGAGTTCGGGACAGGTCATTAATGAAAAACTGTTTTTT.

The chain recombines TRBV2 with TRBJ2-2; 10 bases line up with TRBD2. Germline assignment: CDR1 SNHLY and CDR2 FYNNEI. With 7 bases clipped from V and 6 bases from J, the junction kept 5 bases outside the gene matches. The CDR3 runs to 14 residues. Here the CDR3 DNA reads TGTGCCAGCAAGTGGAGCGGGAGGGCCGGGGAGCTGTTTTTT. As protein: CASKWSGRAGELFF.

This clone was observed once. This rearrangement joins TRBV7-2 to TRBJ2-5; D gene unclear. The CDR3 covers 13 residues. V was clipped by 5 bases and J by 1 base, with 8 bases between them. In germline, CDR1 is SGHTA, CDR2 FQGNSA. The CDR3 DNA follows: TGTGCCAGCAGCCTCTCCCGCCAAGAGACCCAGTACTTC. Protein product: CASSLSRQETQYF.

The chain recombines TRBV29-1 with TRBJ2-7; D gene ambiguous. V lost 6 bases to trimming and J lost 2 bases, with 11 bases between them. Looked up from germline, CDR1 is SQVTM and CDR2 is ANQGSEA. CDR3 size: 12 residues. The DNA of the CDR3 is TGCAGCGTCGCGACTCGTGCCTACGAGCAGTACTTC. Encoded protein: CSVATRAYEQYF.

The gene calls are TRBV6-5 and TRBJ1-1, with D unclear. The CDR3 has 14 residues. The V gene's germline CDR1 is MNHEY and CDR2 SVGAGI. Trimming took off 0 bases at V and 5 bases at J, with 10 bases between the two ends. This chain's CDR3 is CASSYSRGITEAFF. The CDR3 bases are TGTGCCAGCAGTTACTCGCGGGGAATTACTGAAGCTTTCTTT.

The genes are TRBV5-1 and TRBJ1-2, with D tentatively TRBD1 (6 bases). CDR3 length equals 14 residues. V was pared by 0 bases and J by 4 bases, with 10 bases between. Looked up from germline, CDR1 is SGHRS and CDR2 is YFSETQ. Here the CDR3 DNA reads TGCGCCAGCAGCTTGGGAGGACAGTTCTATGGCTACACCTTC. This gives the protein CASSLGGQFYGYTF. Drawing the rest from reference TRBV5-1 and TRBJ1-2, the complete variable domain is KAGVTQTPRYLIKTRGQQVTLSCSPISGHRSVSWYQQTPGQGLQFLFEYFSETQRNKGNFPGRFSGRQFSNSRSEMNVSTLELGDSALYLCASSLGGQFYGYTFGSGTRLTVV.

The V gene is TRBV4-2, the J gene TRBJ2-1; D gene unclear. This CDR3 contains 15 residues. The V gene's germline CDR1 is LGHNA and CDR2 YNFKEQ. Trimming stripped 0 bases from V and 7 bases from J, with 13 bases between. The CDR3 region is CASSQEVLEWNEQFF. CDR3 coding DNA: TGTGCCAGCAGCCAAGAGGTCTTGGAGTGGAATGAGCAGTTCTTC.

This sequence joins TRBV12-3 or TRBV12-4 and TRBJ2-5; no definite D call. CDR3 size: 13 residues. The ends were cut back, 3 bases at V and 2 bases at J, with 7 bases in the middle. CDR3: CASSFFGQETQYF. In nucleotides, the CDR3 is TGTGCCAGCAGTTTTTTCGGTCAAGAGACCCAGTACTTC.

The chain combines TRBV12-3 or TRBV12-4 with TRBJ1-1, with 9 nucleotides matching TRBD1. Trimming cost V 8 bases and J 7 bases; bases outside gene matches: 5. This CDR3 is built from 12 residues. The CDR3 sequence is CASGQGFGEAFF. The DNA for the CDR3 is TGTGCCAGCGGACAGGGGTTCGGTGAAGCTTTCTTT.

The genes are TRBV12-3 or TRBV12-4 and TRBJ1-5, with unresolved D. The CDR3 contains 13 residues. V gave up 3 bases and J gave up 4 bases, with 7 bases separating them. The CDR3 reads CASSFGENQPQHF. The CDR3 DNA follows: TGTGCCAGCAGTTTCGGGGAAAATCAGCCCCAGCATTTT.